Listed here are 21 T cell receptor beta chains from one sample, sequenced in a study of cytomegalovirus exposure and HLA in healthy donors. PCR was performed using 60 Vbeta and 13 Jbeta primers. TCRdb's table, derived via immunoSEQ multiplex PCR, lists solely in-frame clones and lacks some. The sample lists 100,000 to 120,000 clones; 60% to 85% were seen once. What was sequenced was PBMCs. The receptor source for this set is a man in his forties in good health and CMV-seronegative.

The rearrangement joins TRBV7-9 to TRBJ2-7; a weak D match, TRBD2 (5 bases). Germline assignment: CDR1 SEHNR and CDR2 FQNEAQ (reference sequence). V was pared by 5 bases and J by 2 bases, with 7 bases between. This CDR3 contains 12 residues. CDR3: CASSQEAYEQYF. CDR3 DNA sequence: TGTGCCAGCAGCCAGGAGGCCTACGAGCAGTACTTC.

The V gene is TRBV27, the J gene TRBJ1-1; D not resolved. The germline V and J ends were trimmed by 5 bases and 0 bases, with 7 bases remaining between them. This CDR3 has 13 residues. The germline CDR1 and CDR2 sequences are MNHEY and SMNVEV (reference sequence). In DNA, the CDR3 is TGTGCCAGCAGTGCAGTCGTGAACACTGAAGCTTTCTTT. Its translation: CASSAVVNTEAFF.

The V gene is TRBV7-2, the J gene TRBJ2-7, with D perhaps TRBD2 (5 bases). CDR3 length: 15 residues. CDR1 is SGHTA, CDR2 FQGNSA, per germline. Trimming stripped 1 base from V and 4 bases from J, with 14 bases between. This CDR3 is CASSLDPLTGYEQYF. CDR3 nucleotide sequence: TGTGCCAGCAGCTTAGACCCCCTGACGGGGTACGAGCAGTACTTC.

This clone was seen more than once but under ten times. The chain links TRBV5-8 to TRBJ1-6; tentatively, D is TRBD1 (6 bases). Trimming took off 2 bases at V and 5 bases at J, with 14 bases between the two ends. Germline V gene data show CDR1 as SGHTS and CDR2 as YDEGEE. The length of the CDR3 is 16 residues. The CDR3 sequence: CASSFITGWDNSPLHF. CDR3 DNA: TGTGCCAGCAGCTTCATCACAGGGTGGGATAATTCACCCCTCCACTTT.

Turning to this clone: Other DNA sequences from this sample encode an identical CDR3 as well. The J gene is TRBJ1-1, the V gene TRBV15; 9 bases map to TRBD1. After removal of 2 bases from V and 2 bases from J, the junction contained 3 bases not matched to a gene. This CDR3 spans 15 amino acids. The germline CDR1 and CDR2 sequences are LNHNV and YYDKDF (reference sequence). In nucleotides, the CDR3 is TGTGCCACCAGCAGACCGGGACAGGGAAACACTGAAGCTTTCTTT. The encoded protein is CATSRPGQGNTEAFF.

The CDR3 nucleotides read TGTGCCAGCAGCAAGTACAGTTTGAGCACAGATACGCAGTATTTT. This sequence encodes CASSKYSLSTDTQYF. V is TRBV21-1 and J is TRBJ2-3; the table gives TRBD1 as D, unverified against the DNA. TRBV21-1 is deemed a pseudogene. The CDR3 extends over 15 amino acids.

The rearrangement joins TRBV7-7 to TRBJ2-1; D remains unclear. This CDR3 is 14 amino acids long. The germline V gene encodes CDR1 SSHAT and CDR2 FNYEAQ (reference sequence). Trimming took 5 bases from V and 0 from J, leaving 8 bases between them. Written as DNA, the CDR3 is TGTGCCAGCAGCCGTGACTTCTCCTACAATGAGCAGTTCTTC. Translated: CASSRDFSYNEQFF. Full variable domain (remainder filled in from reference TRBV7-7 and TRBJ2-1): GAGVSQSPRYKVTKRGQDVTLRCDPISSHATLYWYQQALGQGPEFLTYFNYEAQPDKSGLPSDRFSAERPEGSISTLTIQRTEQRDSAMYRCASSRDFSYNEQFFGPGTRLTVL.

This clone was seen once. CDR3 DNA sequence: TGTGCCAGCAGTGACACAGGGGGCGGCTACACCTTC. Its protein is CASSDTGGGYTF. J is TRBJ1-2 and V is TRBV25-1; the match to TRBD1 covers 9 bases. The CDR3 length is 12 residues. The germline CDR1 and CDR2 sequences are MGHDK and SYGVNS. The ends lost 3 bases at V and 8 bases at J; junction bases unmatched: 1.

This rearrangement joins TRBV27 to TRBJ2-1; D is unresolved. Germline values: CDR1 MNHEY, CDR2 SMNVEV (reference sequence). Between the trimmed V and J ends, which lost 4 bases and 9 bases, there was a span of 10 bases. This CDR3 spans 12 amino acids. CDR3 coding DNA: TGTGCCAGCAGTTCGTACACCACTGAGCAGTTCTTC. Amino acid sequence: CASSSYTTEQFF.

Only a few counts were recorded for this clone. The rearrangement links TRBV7-6 to TRBJ2-5, with TRBD1 identical over 10 bases. The better agreement between TRBJ2-7 and the DNA end casts doubt on the J call. CDR3 length: 17 amino acids. From germline, CDR1 is SGHVS and CDR2 FNYEAQ. The CDR3 nucleotides read TGTGCCAGCAGCTTAACCCCCGAGGGGACAGGGGACTACGAGCAGTACTTC. Translated: CASSLTPEGTGDYEQYF.

The J gene is TRBJ2-7, the V gene TRBV2, with 8 bases aligning to TRBD1. The V and J ends lost 1 base and 3 bases, in that order; junction bases with no gene match: 2. Germline V gives CDR1 SNHLY, CDR2 FYNNEI. This CDR3 comprises 14 residues. In DNA form, the CDR3 reads TGTGCCAGCAGTGAAGGGACAGGGAACTACGAGCAGTACTTC. Its translation is CASSEGTGNYEQYF. Complete variable domain (other parts from reference TRBV2 and TRBJ2-7): EPEVTQTPSHQVTQMGQEVILRCVPISNHLYFYWYRQILGQKVEFLVSFYNNEISEKSEIFDDQFSVERPDGSNFTLKIRSTKLEDSAMYFCASSEGTGNYEQYFGPGTRLTVT.

V usage is TRBV13 and J usage is TRBJ2-1; 9 bases agree with TRBD2. The junction had 8 bases not matched to a gene; V was cut back by 5 bases and J by 0 bases. Looked up from germline, CDR1 is PRHDT and CDR2 is FYEKMQ (reference sequence). The CDR3 loop spans 17 amino acids. CDR3 region: CASSTALAGPSYNEQFF. The DNA of the CDR3 is TGTGCCAGCAGCACAGCGCTAGCGGGACCCTCCTACAATGAGCAGTTCTTC.

The chain has TRBV28 and TRBJ1-1; 8 bases align to TRBD1. J was trimmed by 5 bases and V by 5 bases; bases with no gene match: 10. Germline lookup yields CDR1 MDHEN and CDR2 SYDVKM. The CDR3 is made up of 15 amino acids. CDR3 in DNA: TGTGCCAGCAGTCTTAGAACCGGGACAGGAACTGAAGCTTTCTTT. Translating it yields CASSLRTGTGTEAFF.

This chain connects TRBV4-3 to TRBJ1-1, with 8 nucleotides matching TRBD1. With 0 bases clipped from V and 4 bases from J, the junction kept 7 bases outside the gene matches. CDR1 LGHNA and CDR2 YSLEER come from the germline V gene. The CDR3 covers 16 residues. CDR3 sequence reads: CASSQEMRQGSTEAFF. CDR3 DNA sequence: TGCGCCAGCAGCCAAGAGATGAGACAGGGGAGCACTGAAGCTTTCTTT.

The genes are TRBV6-5 and TRBJ2-3, with 8 bases that match TRBD1. The germline gives CDR1 MNHEY, CDR2 SVGAGI. The V gene end was trimmed by 5 bases and the J gene end by 6 bases; junction bases not matched to a gene: 1. This CDR3 has 12 residues. Here the CDR3 DNA reads TGTGCCAGCAGTCGACAGGGGGATACGCAGTATTTT. Its protein product is CASSRQGDTQYF.

The CDR3 spells CASSYLPGQGASYEQYF. In DNA form, the CDR3 reads TGTGCCAGCAGCTATCTACCCGGACAGGGGGCCTCCTACGAGCAGTACTTC. This chain uses TRBV11-3 with TRBJ2-7; 11 bases line up with TRBD1. The V gene's germline CDR1 is SGHNT and CDR2 YENEEA. The CDR3 runs to 17 residues. The ends lost 4 bases at V and 0 bases at J; junction bases unmatched: 8.

V and J are TRBV15 and TRBJ2-2, with TRBD1 matching 7 bases. This CDR3 contains 15 residues. The junction had 3 bases not matched to a gene; V was cut back by 3 bases and J by 2 bases. Per the germline V gene, CDR1 is LNHNV and CDR2 is YYDKDF (reference sequence). This CDR3 is CATSSYRGNTGELFF. In nucleotides, the CDR3 is TGTGCCACCAGCAGTTACAGGGGCAACACCGGGGAGCTGTTTTTT. The full variable domain, rest sourced from reference TRBV15 and TRBJ2-2, is DAMVIQNPRYQVTQFGKPVTLSCSQTLNHNVMYWYQQKSSQAPKLLFHYYDKDFNNEADTPDNFQSRRPNTSFCFLDIRSPGLGDTAMYLCATSSYRGNTGELFFGEGSRLTVL.

This chain connects TRBV28 to TRBJ2-2, with a weak D call TRBD1 (7 bases). CDR3 length equals 21 residues. Trimming cost V 4 bases and J 0 bases, with 27 bases left between them. The germline gives CDR1 MDHEN, CDR2 SYDVKM. CDR3 nucleotides: TGTGCCAGCAGTTCCTTCTCGAGGGACAGAAGGAGGGGGTCGAACACCGGGGAGCTGTTTTTT. This gives the protein CASSSFSRDRRRGSNTGELFF.

The V call is TRBV19, the J call TRBJ1-5; the match to TRBD1 covers 12 bases. V lost 10 bases and J lost 5; bases outside the gene matches: 6. This CDR3 has 14 amino acids. Germline assignment: CDR1 LNHDA and CDR2 SQIVND (reference sequence). CDR3 bases: TGTGCCACCTCCGGGACAGGGGGCCATCAGCCCCAGCATTTT. Its translation is CATSGTGGHQPQHF.

This sequence joins TRBV5-6 and TRBJ1-1; TRBD1 agrees at 9 bases. V lost 4 bases, J lost 11 bases, and 3 bases stayed unmatched. The CDR3 length is 11 residues. Germline assignment: CDR1 SGHDT and CDR2 YYEEEE. Here the CDR3 reads CASSAGTGAFF. In DNA, the CDR3 is TGTGCCAGCAGCGCCGGGACAGGGGCTTTCTTT.

CDR3 in DNA: TGTGCCAGTAGTATCGGGACAAGTCTAGCAACTAATGAAAAACTGTTTTTT. The encoded protein is CASSIGTSLATNEKLFF. The chain couples TRBV19 to TRBJ1-4; possible D gene TRBD1, 6 bases. The CDR3 totals 17 residues. CDR1 and CDR2 (germline): LNHDA, SQIVND (reference sequence). V was trimmed by 3 bases and J by 0 bases, leaving 14 bases between them.